Listed below are T cell receptor beta chains from one sample, sequenced in a study of draining lymph node invasion in breast cancer. One entry per CDR3 protein results from TCRdb running MiXCR on the bulk RNA-seq reads. This table has fewer than 950 distinct CDR3 sequences, around 75% appearing once. Sequencing was performed on sorted memory CD4+ effector T cells from the tumor. Every receptor here comes from a female donor with luminal breast cancer. The CDR3 runs from the conserved cysteine through the conserved F or W. A D gene is named only where the DNA matches it firmly. Expanded clones get a size class; other rows say once, few or many, or leave the size out.

D gene | clone size | J gene | V gene | CDR3 DNA | CDR3 protein
TRBD1 | NA | TRBJ1-3 | TRBV20-1 | TGCAGTGGTACACGACAGGGGGCTGGAAACACCATATATTTT | CSGTRQGAGNTIYF
TRBD2 | NA | TRBJ2-3 | TRBV2 | TGTGCCAGCAGTGAAGCGCTTCGGGGCTTCGGACTAGGTGACACAGATACGCAGTATTTT | CASSEALRGFGLGDTDTQYF
NA | NA | TRBJ2-4 | TRBV20-1 | TGCAGTGCTGTAACCGAGACTTCCGTGGCCAAAAACATTCAGTACTTC | CSAVTETSVAKNIQYF
TRBD1 | NA | TRBJ1-5 | TRBV20-1 | TGCAGTGCTAGAGCAACAGGGGTATGGAATCAGCCCCAGCATTTT | CSARATGVWNQPQHF
NA | NA | TRBJ2-2 | TRBV16 | TGTGCCAGCAGCCAATGGGGGTCCACCGGGGAGCTGTTTTTT | CASSQWGSTGELFF
NA | few | TRBJ1-2 | TRBV5-4 | TGTGCCAGCAGCAGGACAGTTAACTATGGCTACACCTTC | CASSRTVNYGYTF
NA | few | TRBJ1-6 | TRBV20-1 | TGCAGTGCCCCCGTGGACGGACGGCTTGATTCACCCCTCCACTTT | CSAPVDGRLDSPLHF
TRBD1 | NA | TRBJ2-7 | TRBV9 | TGTGCCAGCAGCGTAGTTGGGACAGGGGAATTCTACGAGCAGTACTTC | CASSVVGTGEFYEQYF
NA | NA | TRBJ2-7 | TRBV12-3/TRBV12-4 | TGTGCCAGCAGTTTGCGGGGCCACTCCTACGAGCAGTACTTC | CASSLRGHSYEQYF
NA | NA | TRBJ1-3 | TRBV12-3/TRBV12-4 | TGTGCCAGCAGTACCGGACAGTGGAGCTCTGGAAACACCATATATTTT | CASSTGQWSSGNTIYF
NA | NA | TRBJ1-1 | TRBV7-9 | TGTGCCAGCAGCTCGACCCAGATGAACACTGAAGCTTTCTTT | CASSSTQMNTEAFF
NA | NA | TRBJ2-5 | TRBV27 | TGTGCCAGCAGTTTAGGAGAGACCCAGTACTTC | CASSLGETQYF
NA | once | TRBJ1-1 | TRBV12-3/TRBV12-4 | TGTGCCAGCAGACTCCCGACGGGGAGGGCTGAAGCTTTCTTT | CASRLPTGRAEAFF
NA | NA | TRBJ2-2 | TRBV4-1 | TGCGCCAGCAGCCAAGGCGGATTGACCGGGGAGCTGTTTTTT | CASSQGGLTGELFF
TRBD1 | NA | TRBJ2-3 | TRBV5-4 | TGTGCCAGCGGTTACAGGGGGGCCACAGATACGCAGTATTTT | CASGYRGATDTQYF
NA | few | TRBJ1-2 | TRBV20-1 | TGCAGTGCTAGAGATCCCCGCAGACATGATGGCTACACCTTC | CSARDPRRHDGYTF
TRBD1 | few | TRBJ1-2 | TRBV11-2 | TGTGCCAGCAGCGAGGGGACAGGGTCTTACTATGGCTACACCTTC | CASSEGTGSYYGYTF
TRBD2 | few | TRBJ2-2 | TRBV15 | TGTGCCACCCGGCGGGGGGCATCCGGGGAGCTGTTTTTT | CATRRGASGELFF
TRBD2 | NA | TRBJ2-7 | TRBV4-3 | TGCGCCAGCAGCCCCCGAAAGGGACTAGCGGGTAGCTACGAGCAGTACTTC | CASSPRKGLAGSYEQYF
NA | NA | TRBJ2-3 | TRBV10-3 | TGTGCCATCAGTTCCAAAGGGGATGGCACAGATACGCAGTATTTT | CAISSKGDGTDTQYF
TRBD1 | NA | TRBJ1-1 | TRBV7-9 | TGTGCCAGCAGCCGCGGACAGGCTGGAGAAGCTTTCTTT | CASSRGQAGEAFF
NA | NA | TRBJ1-1 | TRBV7-9 | TGTGCCAGCAGCTTAAAGTTAGAGGCTTTCTTT | CASSLKLEAFF
TRBD1 | NA | TRBJ1-1 | TRBV6-2/TRBV6-3 | TGTGCCAGCAGTCAGCCGGGACAGGGGGACACTGAAGCTTTCTTT | CASSQPGQGDTEAFF
TRBD1 | few | TRBJ1-5 | TRBV24-1 | TGTGCCACCAGTGATTCTTCGGGACAGGGGATTGATAAGCCCCAGCATTTT | CATSDSSGQGIDKPQHF
NA | NA | TRBJ2-3 | TRBV4-1 | TGCGCCAGCAGCCAAGAAGCGAGCACAGATACGCAGTATTTT | CASSQEASTDTQYF
TRBD1 | NA | TRBJ2-1 | TRBV4-2 | TGTGCCAGCAGCCCAAGACAGGGGGTTTTGCATGAGCAGTTCTTC | CASSPRQGVLHEQFF
TRBD1 | NA | TRBJ1-5 | TRBV12-3/TRBV12-4 | TGTGCCAGCAGCCGGACAGGCGATAGCAATCAGCCCCAGCATTTT | CASSRTGDSNQPQHF
TRBD2 | NA | TRBJ2-3 | TRBV5-1 | TGCGCCAGCAGCCCCGGCCGGACTAGCGGGGGCGGAGATACGCAGTATTTT | CASSPGRTSGGGDTQYF
NA | few | TRBJ1-1 | TRBV3-1 | TGTGCCAGCAGCCCCATTGGGAGCACTGAAGCTTTCTTT | CASSPIGSTEAFF
NA | NA | TRBJ1-3 | TRBV5-1 | TGCGCCAGCAGCCCGGGACTGATCTCTGGAAACACCATATATTTT | CASSPGLISGNTIYF
NA | NA | TRBJ1-1 | TRBV4-2 | TGTGCCAGCAGCCCGGTGGGGGGGAACACTGAAGCTTTCTTT | CASSPVGGNTEAFF
TRBD1 | NA | TRBJ1-2 | TRBV10-3 | TGTGCCATCAGTGAGTTAGGACAGGGGAGCTACACCTTC | CAISELGQGSYTF
NA | once | TRBJ1-4 | TRBV5-1 | TGCGCCAGCAGCGGGGGTCTCCCAGACGAAAAACTGTTTTTT | CASSGGLPDEKLFF
NA | NA | TRBJ1-3 | TRBV12-3/TRBV12-4 | TGTGCCAGCAGTTTGGGCCTCCCCAGTGGATCTGGAAACACCATATATTTT | CASSLGLPSGSGNTIYF
NA | NA | TRBJ1-5 | TRBV10-3 | TGTGCCATCAGTGGGGACCCCACAGGCCAGCCCCAGCATTTT | CAISGDPTGQPQHF
NA | large | TRBJ2-4 | TRBV12-2 | TGTGCAAGTCGCTCTCGAGTTCCCATGGAAAACATTCAGTACTTC | CASRSRVPMENIQYF
TRBD1 | NA | TRBJ2-1 | TRBV27 | TGTGCCATCGGGGACAGGGGGCGAGGTTCCTACAATGAGCAGTTCTTC | CAIGDRGRGSYNEQFF
NA | NA | TRBJ1-2 | TRBV3-1 | TGTGCCAGCAGCCCCCGGGGGCGAACCCAATATGGCTACACCTTC | CASSPRGRTQYGYTF
NA | few | TRBJ1-3 | TRBV30 | TGTGCCTGGATGAGGACGAGCTCTGGAAACACCATATATTTT | CAWMRTSSGNTIYF
NA | NA | TRBJ1-2 | TRBV6-6 | TGTGCCAGCAGTTTTCCTCCCATCTGCACCTTC | CASSFPPICTF
NA | NA | TRBJ2-2 | TRBV23-1 | TGCGCCAGCAGTCAAGGGGAGGTCGGCGTCATGGAGCTGTTTTTT | CASSQGEVGVMELFF
NA | NA | TRBJ2-7 | TRBV19 | TGTGCCAGTAGTATATCGCTTCGACCGCCGGAGTACGAGCAGTACTTC | CASSISLRPPEYEQYF
TRBD1 | NA | TRBJ2-7 | TRBV27 | TGTGCCAGCAGTTTAGCGACAGGGTTTTCCTACGAGCAGTACTTC | CASSLATGFSYEQYF
NA | once | TRBJ2-2 | TRBV29-1 | TGCAGCGCTTGGGGACTCCCGAACACCGGGGAGCTGTTTTTT | CSAWGLPNTGELFF
TRBD1 | NA | TRBJ2-5 | TRBV5-4 | TGTGCCAGCAGGACAGGGGGCCGTGAGACCCAGTACTTC | CASRTGGRETQYF